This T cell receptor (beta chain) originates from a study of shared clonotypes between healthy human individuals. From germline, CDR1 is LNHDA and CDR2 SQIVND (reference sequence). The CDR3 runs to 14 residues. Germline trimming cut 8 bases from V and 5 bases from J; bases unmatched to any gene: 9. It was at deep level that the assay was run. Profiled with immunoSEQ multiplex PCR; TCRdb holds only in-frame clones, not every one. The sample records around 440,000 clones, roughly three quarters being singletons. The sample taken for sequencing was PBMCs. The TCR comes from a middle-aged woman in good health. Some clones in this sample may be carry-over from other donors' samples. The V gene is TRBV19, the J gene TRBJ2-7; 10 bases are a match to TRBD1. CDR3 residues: CASSGTGVVDEQYF. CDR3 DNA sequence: TGTGCCAGTTCCGGGACAGGGGTAGTCGACGAGCAGTACTTC.